This note documents a single T cell receptor (beta chain) sequence. A few counts support this clonotype. Its antigen remains unidentified. Base quality data are lacking; no much larger clone is found one base away. The entry originates in a study of T-cell memory formation after mild COVID-19 (dated by TCRdb to the early 2020s). In terms of the full investigation: Most TCR sequence clusters were specific to one of the two donors. Two young, previously healthy adult volunteers, one female and one male, were included in the cohort. In a couple of donors, T-cell clones that expanded and contracted after mild COVID-19 were followed by sequencing TCRalpha and TCRbeta repertoires longitudinally. The research as a whole found: The second-wave clones that peaked on day 37 were not confirmed to be SARS-CoV-2 specific. Only two mild cases were covered by the study, and larger cohorts that include severe cases with pre-infection samples were considered necessary. Contracting CD4+ clones turned up mainly in the CM and EM memory subsets, whereas EMRA was where CD8+ clones were enriched. Some responding clones were detected in pre-infection memory, which suggested that pre-existing cross-reactive memory T cells had joined the SARS-CoV-2 response. From day 15 to 85, contracting clones showed balanced CD4/CD8 phenotypes, whereas a second wave of clones that expanded from day 15 to 37 leaned towards CD4+.

Sequencing relied on an Illumina NovaSeq 6000. cDNA libraries for TCRalpha and TCRbeta were prepared by 5'RACE using constant-segment primers, with sample barcodes and unique molecular identifiers added. RNA was extracted from every sample with Trizol reagent. The libraries were amplified in two PCR steps, and the second step added a second sample barcode and Illumina TruSeq adapters. The libraries were sequenced on an Illumina NovaSeq using 2 x 150 bp paired-end reads. Processing in the source paper ran as follows. The reads were demultiplexed and collapsed into UMI-guided consensus sequences using migec v1.2.7. Using mixcr v2.1.11, the UMI consensuses were aligned to TRA and TRB V and J templates and assembled into clonotypes. Clonotypes were classified as expanded or contracted when called significant by both edgeR and NoisET, with noise models trained on biological replicates. For edgeR calls, the cutoffs were a false discovery rate-adjusted p below 0.01 and a log2 fold-change threshold of 1. As an exploratory analysis of dynamics, PCA with hierarchical clustering was applied to max-normalized trajectories of the 1000 most abundant clonotypes. The CD4 or CD8 phenotype of responding clones was assigned using the separately sequenced CD4+ and CD8+ repertoires. TCRdb applied fastp at Q25 and MiXCR to the public reads, then kept only in-frame beta chains. Entries are consolidated by CDR3 protein sequence, retaining the most common genes and DNA. What appears here as the V and J calls and clone size reflects TCRdb's work, not the paper's. The sample table holds 220,000 or so distinct CDR3 sequences, of which 9.5% were seen once. The leading ten clones occupy 3.5% to 4% of the sample.

Ficoll-Paque density gradient centrifugation was used to isolate PBMCs. The CDR1 and CDR2 encoded by the germline V gene are MDHEN and SYDVKM. Germline trimming: 8 bases from V, 6 bases from J; junction bases outside gene matches: 3. The CDR3 runs 12 residues from the cysteine to the phenylalanine. CDR3 DNA is the only sequence kept; it has 36 bases, read in frame from the first base. The origin of this receptor is a man younger than 35 who had mild COVID-19 (a few samples of this study predate the infection). The sample titles of this study are shuffled in the database, so cell type and time point are left out; the donor was told from shared clones. This receptor chain uses TRBV28 and TRBJ2-3, and 9 bases in between align with TRBD1. The specimen sequenced was PBMCs or a T cell subset sorted from them (not recorded which). The CDR3 corresponds to CASEQGADTQYF. The nucleotide sequence is given as TGTGCCAGCGAACAGGGGGCTGATACGCAGTATTTT.